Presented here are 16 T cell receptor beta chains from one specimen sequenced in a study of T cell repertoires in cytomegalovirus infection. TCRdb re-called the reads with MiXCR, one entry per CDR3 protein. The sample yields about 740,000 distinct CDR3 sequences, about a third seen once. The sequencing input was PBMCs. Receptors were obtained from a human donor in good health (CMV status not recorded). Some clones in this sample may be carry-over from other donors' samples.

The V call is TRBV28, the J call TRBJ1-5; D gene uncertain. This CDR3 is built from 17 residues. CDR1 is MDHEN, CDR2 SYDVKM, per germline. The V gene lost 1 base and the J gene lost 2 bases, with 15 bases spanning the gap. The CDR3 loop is CASSLLARFDGNQPQHF. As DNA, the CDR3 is TGTGCCAGCAGTTTATTAGCCAGGTTCGATGGCAATCAGCCCCAGCATTTT.

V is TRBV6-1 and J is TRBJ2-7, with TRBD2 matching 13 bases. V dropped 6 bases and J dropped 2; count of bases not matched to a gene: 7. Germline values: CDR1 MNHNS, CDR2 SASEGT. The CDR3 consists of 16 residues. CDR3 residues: CASSELAGGITYEQYF. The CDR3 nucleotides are TGTGCCAGCAGCGAACTAGCGGGGGGGATCACCTACGAGCAGTACTTC.

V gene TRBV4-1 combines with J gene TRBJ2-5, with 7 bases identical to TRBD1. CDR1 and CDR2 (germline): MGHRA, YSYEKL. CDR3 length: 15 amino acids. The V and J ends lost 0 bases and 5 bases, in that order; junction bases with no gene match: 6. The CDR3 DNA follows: TGCGCCAGCAGCCAAGATGCAACAGGGGAGGAGACCCAGTACTTC. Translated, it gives CASSQDATGEETQYF.

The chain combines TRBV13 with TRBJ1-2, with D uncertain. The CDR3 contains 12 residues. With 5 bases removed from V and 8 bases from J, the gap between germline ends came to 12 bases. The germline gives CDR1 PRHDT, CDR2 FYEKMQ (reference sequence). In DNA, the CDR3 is TGTGCCAGCAGCCTGGACGGCCGGGGCTACACCTTC. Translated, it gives CASSLDGRGYTF.

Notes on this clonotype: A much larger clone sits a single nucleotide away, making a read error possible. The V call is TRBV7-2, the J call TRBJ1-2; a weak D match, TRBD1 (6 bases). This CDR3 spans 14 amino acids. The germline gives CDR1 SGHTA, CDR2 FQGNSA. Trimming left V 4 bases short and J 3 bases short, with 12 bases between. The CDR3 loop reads CASSSAGAYYGYTF. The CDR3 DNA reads TGTGCCAGCAGCTCCGCGGGGGCTTACTATGGCTACACCTTC. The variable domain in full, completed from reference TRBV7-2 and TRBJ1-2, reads GAGVSQSPSNKVTEKGKDVELRCDPISGHTALYWYRQSLGQGLEFLIYFQGNSAPDKSGLPSDRFSAERTGGSVSTLTIQRTQQEDSAVYLCASSSAGAYYGYTFGSGTRLTVV.

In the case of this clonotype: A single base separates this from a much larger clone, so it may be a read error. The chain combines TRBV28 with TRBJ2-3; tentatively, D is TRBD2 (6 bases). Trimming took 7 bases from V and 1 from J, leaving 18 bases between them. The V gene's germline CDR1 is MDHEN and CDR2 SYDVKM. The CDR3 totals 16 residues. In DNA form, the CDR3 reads TGTGCCAGCATTGAGCTAGCGAAGGGTGGCACAGATACGCAGTATTTT. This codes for CASIELAKGGTDTQYF. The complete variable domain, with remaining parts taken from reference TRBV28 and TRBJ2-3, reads DVKVTQSSRYLVKRTGEKVFLECVQDMDHENMFWYRQDPGLGLRLIYFSYDVKMKEKGDIPEGYSVSREKKERFSLILESASTNQTSMYLCASIELAKGGTDTQYFGPGTRLTVL.

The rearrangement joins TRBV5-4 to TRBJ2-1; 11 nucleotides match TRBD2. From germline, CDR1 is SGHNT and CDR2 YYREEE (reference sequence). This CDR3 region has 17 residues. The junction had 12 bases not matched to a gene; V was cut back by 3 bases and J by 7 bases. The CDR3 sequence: CASSSHLFTSGSNEQFF. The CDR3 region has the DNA TGTGCCAGCAGCTCGCATCTCTTCACTAGCGGGAGTAATGAGCAGTTCTTC.

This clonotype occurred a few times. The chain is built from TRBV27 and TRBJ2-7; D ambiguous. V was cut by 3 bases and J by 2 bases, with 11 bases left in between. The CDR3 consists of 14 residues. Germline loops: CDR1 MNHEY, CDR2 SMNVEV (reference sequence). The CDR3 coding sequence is TGTGCCAGCAGTTTGAAGGCAAGCGCCTACGAGCAGTACTTC. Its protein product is CASSLKASAYEQYF.

The CDR3 region has the DNA TGTGCCAGCAGTTTAAAGCCCGGGACAGGGGGCGGAGAACGGGGCTACACCTTC. Translation: CASSLKPGTGGGERGYTF. The chain uses TRBV12-3 or TRBV12-4 and TRBJ1-2, with 12 bases identical to TRBD1. The junction had 15 bases not matched to a gene; V was cut back by 2 bases and J by 8 bases. There are 18 residues in the CDR3.

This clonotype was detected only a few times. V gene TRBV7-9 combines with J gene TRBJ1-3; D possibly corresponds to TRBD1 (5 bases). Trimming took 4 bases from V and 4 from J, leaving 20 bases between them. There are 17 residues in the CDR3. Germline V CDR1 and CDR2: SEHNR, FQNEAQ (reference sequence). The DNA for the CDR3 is TGTGCCAGCAGCTCGGGTTTGGGCAGGGATATCGGAAACACCATATATTTT. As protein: CASSSGLGRDIGNTIYF.

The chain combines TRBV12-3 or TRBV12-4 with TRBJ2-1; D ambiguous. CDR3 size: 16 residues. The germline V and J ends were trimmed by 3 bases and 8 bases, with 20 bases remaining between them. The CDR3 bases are TGTGCCAGCAGTTTTGATCCGTCCACTCGGTCCGATGAGCAGTTCTTC. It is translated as CASSFDPSTRSDEQFF.

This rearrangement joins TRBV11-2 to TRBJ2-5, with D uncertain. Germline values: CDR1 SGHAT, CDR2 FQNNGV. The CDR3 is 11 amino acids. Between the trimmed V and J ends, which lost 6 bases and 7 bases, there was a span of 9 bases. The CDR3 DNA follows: TGTGCCAGCAGGCAATGGAGGACCCAGTACTTC. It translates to CASRQWRTQYF.

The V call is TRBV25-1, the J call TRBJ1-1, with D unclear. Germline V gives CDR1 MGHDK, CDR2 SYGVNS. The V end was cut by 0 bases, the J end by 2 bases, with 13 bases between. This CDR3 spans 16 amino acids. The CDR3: CASSEYRASLNTEAFF. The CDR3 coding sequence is TGTGCCAGCAGTGAATACCGTGCCAGCCTAAACACTGAAGCTTTCTTT. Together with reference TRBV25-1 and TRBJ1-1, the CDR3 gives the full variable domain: EADIYQTPRYLVIGTGKKITLECSQTMGHDKMYWYQQDPGMELHLIHYSYGVNSTEKGDLSSESTVSRIRTEHFPLTLESARPSHTSQYLCASSEYRASLNTEAFFGQGTRLTVV.

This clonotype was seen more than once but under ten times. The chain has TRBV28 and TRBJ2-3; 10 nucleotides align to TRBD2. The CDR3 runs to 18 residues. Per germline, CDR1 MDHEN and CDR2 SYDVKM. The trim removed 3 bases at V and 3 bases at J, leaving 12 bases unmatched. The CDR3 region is CASSFISGLAGVTDTQYF. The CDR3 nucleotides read TGTGCCAGCAGTTTTATTTCTGGGCTAGCGGGAGTGACAGATACGCAGTATTTT.

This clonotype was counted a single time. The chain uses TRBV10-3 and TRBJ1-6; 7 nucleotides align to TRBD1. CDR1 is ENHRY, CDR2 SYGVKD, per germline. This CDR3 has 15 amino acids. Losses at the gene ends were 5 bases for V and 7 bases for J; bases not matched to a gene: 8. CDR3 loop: CAISTDRVGNSPLHF. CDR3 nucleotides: TGTGCCATCAGTACTGACAGGGTGGGGAATTCACCCCTCCACTTT.

The CDR3 loop reads CASRRGHYNEQFF. CDR3 nucleotide sequence: TGTGCCAGCCGCCGGGGGCACTACAATGAGCAGTTCTTC. The chain combines TRBV7-3 with TRBJ2-1; D is perhaps TRBD1 or TRBD2 (6 bases each). Deletions cut 8 bases from V and 3 bases from J, with 11 bases between. The germline CDR1 and CDR2 sequences are SGHTA and FQGTGA. The CDR3 length is 13 residues.